The TCR beta chain described here comes from a study of OX40 agonist ivuxolimab in advanced cancers. General study results and limits: There were also nonresponders showing low normalized T-cell clonal expansion. In the 0.1-3.0 mg/kg groups, partial responders showed among the lowest expansion.

V lost 4 bases and J lost 0, with 14 bases in between. From germline, CDR1 is SGHTS and CDR2 YDEGEE. This CDR3 has 17 amino acids. Sequenced by immunoSEQ multiplex PCR; TCRdb stores in-frame clones only, minus some. The table records about 89,000 clones, about 88% of them present only once. Individuals having autoimmune disease history or systemic immunosuppression were not enrolled. The investigators sampled blood at baseline, at cycle 4 day 1, and at cycle 7 day 1. A single count supports this clone. Antigen specificity is unknown. This rearrangement joins TRBV5-8 to TRBJ1-6; D ambiguous. Sequencing used CD4+ or CD8+ T cells sorted from blood, obtained in a trial of the OX40 agonist ivuxolimab. The TCR comes from an adult with an advanced solid tumor such as melanoma, head and neck, liver or kidney cancer. The CDR3 here is CASSPLWGSSYNSPLHF. The CDR3 DNA follows: TGTGCCAGCAGCCCCCTCTGGGGTAGCTCCTATAATTCACCCCTCCACTTT.